This T cell receptor beta chain was sequenced during a study of cytomegalovirus exposure and HLA in healthy donors. Whole-study findings and limits: Analyses of presence and absence presupposed an approximately uniform sequencing depth across donors. Cytomegalovirus status was reportedly diagnosed by the classifier with high sensitivity and specificity. A prior analysis recorded that most TCR beta V segments were productive about 87% or about 30% of the time. Likely technical artifact: a cluster of highly shared sequence variants.

A multiplex PCR was run with 60 Vbeta primers and 13 Jbeta primers. This table comes from immunoSEQ multiplex PCR, and its TCRdb copy is limited to in-frame clones, with some not included. The data show about 270,000 clones, about 66% seen once. In regard to this clone: Its antigen is not identified.

Unmatched junction bases numbered 2, after V lost 6 bases and J lost 1 base. CDR1 and CDR2 from the germline V gene are SNHLY and FYNNEI. This CDR3 region has 13 residues. The chain recombines TRBV2 with TRBJ2-7; the match to TRBD2 covers 8 bases. The sequencing input was PBMCs. The receptor comes from a female donor in good health and CMV-seronegative. This CDR3 reads CASRAGVSYEQYF. CDR3 sequence (DNA): TGTGCCAGCAGAGCGGGGGTTTCCTACGAGCAGTACTTC.